This TCR beta chain was captured by sequencing in a study of blood T cell repertoires in COVID-19 (dated by TCRdb to 2020 to 2022). Regarding the study in general: Collaborator samples came from the United States, Italy and Spain and covered acute and convalescent phases of COVID-19. The material from the prospective study consisted of cDNA or gDNA derived from T cells, B-cell-depleted T cells, or PBMCs. Subjects who had been exposed to COVID-19, were actively infected with it, or had recovered from it provided the deeply sampled blood TCRbeta repertoires that made up the dataset. The repertoires were released in a freely available public database meant as a resource for research on the immune response to SARS-CoV-2. Samples came from the ongoing ImmuneRACE study (first 160 participants) plus 1,254 subjects from 6 global collaborators. Nearly every sample came with metadata listing a de-identified subject ID, COVID-19 status, age in years and sex. Where available, HLA class I and class II types were taken from metadata supplied by the sample provider and were not determined by assay-based typing. The paper's findings and limits, for the study overall: How much clinical and demographic metadata was included differed by source and by participant, and the metadata was provided uncurated.

Collaborating institutions collected whole blood in K2EDTA tubes following their own protocols. For TCRbeta analysis, collaborators shipped samples in one of three forms: frozen whole blood, isolated PBMCs, or DNA extracted from either of those sample types. The immunoSEQ Assay, a bias-controlled multiplex PCR, was used to amplify TCRbeta CDR3 regions from genomic DNA. In the original analysis: Within the assay, amplification of reference gene primers was used to estimate how many nucleated cells each sample contained. Sequence reads were collapsed and filtered to measure the absolute abundance of every unique TCRbeta CDR3 rearrangement. For each sample, productive Simpson clonality was calculated as the square root of Simpson's diversity index over productive rearrangements. TCRdb obtained this table from immuneACCESS and retained in-frame rearrangements with V and J assigned. These tables miss some clones; where compared with another copy, unresolved V genes account for less than half of the shortfall, and the remainder is unexplained. V, J and clone size derive from that table, while D and trimming were established from the DNA sequence. Present in this sample are approximately 270,000 clones, 75% to 90% of which were seen just once. Of the sample, around 0.8% falls within the top ten clones.

To note about this clone: Its antigen specificity is not known. No much larger clonotype is one base removed from it; base qualities were not supplied.

The CDR3 measures 13 amino acids from cysteine to phenylalanine. Only the CDR3 part of the read is kept: 39 bases, read in frame from the first base. The germline V gene (reference sequence) specifies LGHDT as CDR1 and YNNKEL as CDR2. Cut back by 5 bases and 4 bases, the V and J ends lie 9 bases apart. This receptor was taken from a man aged 30-40 years with acute or convalescent COVID-19. The sequenced material came from peripheral blood. The chain joins TRBV3-1 (or the pseudogene TRBV3-2) to TRBJ1-5; the D segment could be TRBD1, given 5 matching bases. CDR3 protein: CASSSRGNQPQHF. The DNA sequence follows: TGTGCCAGCAGCTCACGGGGGAATCAGCCCCAGCATTTT.